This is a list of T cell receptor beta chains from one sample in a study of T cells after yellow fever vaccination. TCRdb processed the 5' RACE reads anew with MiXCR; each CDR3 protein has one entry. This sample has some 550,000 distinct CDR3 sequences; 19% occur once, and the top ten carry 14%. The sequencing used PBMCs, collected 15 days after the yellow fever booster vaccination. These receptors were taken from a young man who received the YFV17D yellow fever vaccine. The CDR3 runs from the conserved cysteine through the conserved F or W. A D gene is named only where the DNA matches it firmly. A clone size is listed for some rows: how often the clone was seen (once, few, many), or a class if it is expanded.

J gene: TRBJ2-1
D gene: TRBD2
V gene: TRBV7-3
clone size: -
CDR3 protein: CASSLMVLAGTNEQFF
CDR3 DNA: TGTGCCAGCAGCTTAATGGTTTTAGCGGGAACAAATGAGCAGTTCTTC

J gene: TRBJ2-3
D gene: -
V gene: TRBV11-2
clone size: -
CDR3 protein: CASSSYRDRSRGDTQYF
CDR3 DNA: TGTGCCAGCAGTTCGTACCGGGACCGCTCAAGGGGAGATACGCAGTATTTT

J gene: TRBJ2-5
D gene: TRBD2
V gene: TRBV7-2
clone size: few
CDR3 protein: CASSPIGRGSGETQYF
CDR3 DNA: TGTGCCAGCAGCCCAATCGGGAGGGGCTCCGGGGAGACCCAGTACTTC

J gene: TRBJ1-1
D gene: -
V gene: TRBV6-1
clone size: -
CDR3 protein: CASSLGVLRNTEAFF
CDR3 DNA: TGTGCCAGCAGTCTGGGGGTCCTCAGGAACACTGAAGCTTTCTTT

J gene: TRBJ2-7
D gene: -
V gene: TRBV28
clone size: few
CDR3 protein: CASSLARVGYEQYF
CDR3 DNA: TGTGCCAGCAGTTTAGCCAGGGTAGGGTACGAGCAGTACTTC

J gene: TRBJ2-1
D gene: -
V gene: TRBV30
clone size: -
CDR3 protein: CAWTFGSRNNEQFF
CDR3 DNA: TGTGCCTGGACATTCGGGAGTAGGAACAATGAGCAGTTCTTC

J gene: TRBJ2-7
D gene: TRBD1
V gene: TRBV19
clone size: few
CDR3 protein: CASSISGQLVYEQYF
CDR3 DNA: TGTGCCAGTAGTATCTCGGGACAGTTAGTCTACGAGCAGTACTTC

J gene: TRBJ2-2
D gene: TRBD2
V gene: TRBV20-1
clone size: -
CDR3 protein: CSARRREAANTGELFF
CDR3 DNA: TGCAGTGCTAGAAGGCGGGAGGCGGCGAACACCGGGGAGCTGTTTTTT

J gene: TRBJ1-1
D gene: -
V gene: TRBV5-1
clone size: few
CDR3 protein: CASSPPGRSTEAFF
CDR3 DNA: TGCGCCAGCAGCCCACCGGGACGGAGCACTGAAGCTTTCTTT

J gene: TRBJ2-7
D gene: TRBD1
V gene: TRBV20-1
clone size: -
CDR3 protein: CSAKQGDTYEQYF
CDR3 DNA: TGCAGTGCTAAACAGGGGGATACCTACGAGCAGTACTTC

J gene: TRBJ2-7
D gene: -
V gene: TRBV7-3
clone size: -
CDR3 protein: CASSPNGREQYF
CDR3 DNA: TGTGCCAGCAGTCCCAACGGGAGAGAGCAGTACTTC

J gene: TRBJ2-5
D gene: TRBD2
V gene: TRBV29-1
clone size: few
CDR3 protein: CSVQRELLGETQYF
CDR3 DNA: TGCAGCGTTCAGCGGGAGCTATTAGGAGAGACCCAGTACTTC

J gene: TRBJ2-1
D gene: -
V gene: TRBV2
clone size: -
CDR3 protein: CASSEAAFHEQFF
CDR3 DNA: TGTGCCAGCAGTGAAGCGGCGTTTCATGAGCAGTTCTTC

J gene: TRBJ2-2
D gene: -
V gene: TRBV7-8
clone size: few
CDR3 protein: CASSFKGSGELFF
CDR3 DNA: TGTGCCAGCAGCTTCAAGGGTTCCGGGGAGCTGTTTTTT

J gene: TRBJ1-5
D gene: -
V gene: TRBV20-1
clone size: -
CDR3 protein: CSASELGPQHF
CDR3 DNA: TGCAGTGCTAGCGAGCTTGGGCCCCAGCATTTT

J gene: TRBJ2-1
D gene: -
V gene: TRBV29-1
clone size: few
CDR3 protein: CSVDKLQGREQFF
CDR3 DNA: TGCAGCGTTGATAAGTTACAGGGTAGGGAGCAGTTCTTC

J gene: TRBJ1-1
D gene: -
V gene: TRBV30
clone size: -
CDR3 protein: CAWYIRGSNTEAFF
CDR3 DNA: TGTGCCTGGTATATCCGGGGCTCAAACACTGAAGCTTTCTTT

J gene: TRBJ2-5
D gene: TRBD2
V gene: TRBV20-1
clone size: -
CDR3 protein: CSARDSRTSEETQYF
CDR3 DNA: TGCAGTGCTAGAGACTCCCGGACTAGTGAAGAGACCCAGTACTTC

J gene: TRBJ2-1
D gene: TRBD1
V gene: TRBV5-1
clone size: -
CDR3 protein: CASSPAGTGKAHEQFF
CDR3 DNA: TGCGCCAGCAGCCCGGCCGGGACAGGGAAGGCCCATGAGCAGTTCTTC

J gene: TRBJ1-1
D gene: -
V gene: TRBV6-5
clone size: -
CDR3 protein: CASSYSNGGLDTEAFF
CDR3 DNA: TGTGCCAGCAGTTACTCGAATGGCGGGTTGGACACTGAAGCTTTCTTT

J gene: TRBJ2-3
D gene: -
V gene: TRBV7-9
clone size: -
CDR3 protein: CASSRKRGTDTQYF
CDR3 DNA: TGTGCCAGCAGCCGGAAGCGAGGCACAGATACGCAGTATTTT

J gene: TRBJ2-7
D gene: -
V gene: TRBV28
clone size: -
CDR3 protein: CASGGPPRYEQYF
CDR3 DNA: TGTGCCAGTGGAGGGCCCCCTCGCTACGAGCAGTACTTC

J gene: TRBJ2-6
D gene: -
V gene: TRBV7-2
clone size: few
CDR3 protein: CASSPRGANVLTF
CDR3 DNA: TGTGCCAGCAGCCCCCGAGGGGCCAACGTCCTGACTTTC

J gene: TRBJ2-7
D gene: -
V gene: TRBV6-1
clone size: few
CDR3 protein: CASSEFRVSRGYF
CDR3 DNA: TGTGCCAGCAGTGAATTTCGGGTGAGCAGGGGCTACTTC

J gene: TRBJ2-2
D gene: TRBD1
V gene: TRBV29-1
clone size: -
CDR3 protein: CSVQTTGTAGELFF
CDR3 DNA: TGCAGCGTCCAAACGACAGGGACGGCCGGGGAGCTGTTTTTT

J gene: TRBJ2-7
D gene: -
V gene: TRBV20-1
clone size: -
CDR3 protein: CSAGTNHYEQYF
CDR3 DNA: TGCAGTGCCGGGACAAACCACTACGAGCAGTACTTC

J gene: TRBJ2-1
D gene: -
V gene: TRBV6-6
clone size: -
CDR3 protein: CASSLERGGQFF
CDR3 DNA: TGTGCCAGCAGCCTCGAGAGGGGGGGGCAGTTCTTC

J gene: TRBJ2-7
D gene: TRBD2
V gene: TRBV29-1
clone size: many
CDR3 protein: CSVMAGARAYEQYF
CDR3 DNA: TGCAGCGTTATGGCGGGAGCGAGAGCCTACGAGCAGTACTTC

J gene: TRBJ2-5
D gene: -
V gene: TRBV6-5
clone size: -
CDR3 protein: CASSPQGVQSQETQYF
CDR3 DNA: TGTGCCAGCAGCCCCCAGGGCGTACAATCCCAAGAGACCCAGTACTTC

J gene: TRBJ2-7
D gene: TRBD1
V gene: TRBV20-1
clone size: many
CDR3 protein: CSVLSQAGTGQNEQYF
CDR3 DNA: TGCAGTGTCCTCTCCCAGGCCGGGACAGGGCAAAACGAGCAGTACTTC

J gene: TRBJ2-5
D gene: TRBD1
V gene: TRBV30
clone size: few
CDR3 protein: CAWSRQGAGRRETQYF
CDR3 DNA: TGTGCCTGGAGCCGACAGGGGGCCGGTCGTAGAGAGACCCAGTACTTC

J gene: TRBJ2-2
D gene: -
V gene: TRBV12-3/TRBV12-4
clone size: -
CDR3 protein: CATLQDPTGELFF
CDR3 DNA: TGTGCCACCCTACAGGACCCCACCGGGGAGCTGTTTTTT